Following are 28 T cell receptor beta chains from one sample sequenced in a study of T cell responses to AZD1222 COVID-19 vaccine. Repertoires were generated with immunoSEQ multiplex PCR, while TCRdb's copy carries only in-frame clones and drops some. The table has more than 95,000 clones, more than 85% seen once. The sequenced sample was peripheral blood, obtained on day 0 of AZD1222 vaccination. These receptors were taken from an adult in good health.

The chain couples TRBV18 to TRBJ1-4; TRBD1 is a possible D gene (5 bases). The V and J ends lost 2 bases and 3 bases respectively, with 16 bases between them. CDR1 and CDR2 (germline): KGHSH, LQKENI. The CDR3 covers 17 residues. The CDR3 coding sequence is TGTGCCAGCTCACCAGGTGTAGGGGCGCGGGCTAATGAAAAACTGTTTTTT. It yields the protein CASSPGVGARANEKLFF. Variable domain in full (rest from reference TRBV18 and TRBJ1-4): NAGVMQNPRHLVRRRGQEARLRCSPMKGHSHVYWYRQLPEEGLKFMVYLQKENIIDESGMPKERFSAEFPKEGPSILRIQQVVRGDSAAYFCASSPGVGARANEKLFFGSGTQLSVL.

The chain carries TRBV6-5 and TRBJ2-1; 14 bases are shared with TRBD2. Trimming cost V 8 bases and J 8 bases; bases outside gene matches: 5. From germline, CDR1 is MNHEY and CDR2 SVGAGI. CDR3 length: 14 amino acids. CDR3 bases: TGTGCCAGCGGACTAGCGGGAGGAAGGGATGAGCAGTTCTTC. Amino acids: CASGLAGGRDEQFF.

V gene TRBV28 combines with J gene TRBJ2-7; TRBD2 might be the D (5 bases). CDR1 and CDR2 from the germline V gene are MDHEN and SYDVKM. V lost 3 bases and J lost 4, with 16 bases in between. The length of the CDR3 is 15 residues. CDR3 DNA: TGTGCCAGCAGTTTGGAGGTCCGCGGGCTATACGAGCAGTACTTC. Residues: CASSLEVRGLYEQYF.

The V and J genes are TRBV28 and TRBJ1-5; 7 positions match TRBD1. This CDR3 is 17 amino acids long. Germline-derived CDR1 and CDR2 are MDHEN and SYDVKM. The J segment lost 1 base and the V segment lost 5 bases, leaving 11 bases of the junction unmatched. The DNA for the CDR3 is TGTGCCAGCAGTACTCGGGACAGAGAATCGAGCAATCAGCCCCAGCATTTT. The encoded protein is CASSTRDRESSNQPQHF.

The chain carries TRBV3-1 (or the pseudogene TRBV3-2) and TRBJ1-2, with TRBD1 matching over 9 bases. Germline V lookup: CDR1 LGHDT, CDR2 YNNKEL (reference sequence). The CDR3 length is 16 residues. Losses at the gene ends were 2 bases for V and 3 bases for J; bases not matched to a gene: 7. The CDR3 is CASSQSFWTGDYGYTF. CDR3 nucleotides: TGTGCCAGCAGCCAATCCTTTTGGACAGGGGACTATGGCTACACCTTC.

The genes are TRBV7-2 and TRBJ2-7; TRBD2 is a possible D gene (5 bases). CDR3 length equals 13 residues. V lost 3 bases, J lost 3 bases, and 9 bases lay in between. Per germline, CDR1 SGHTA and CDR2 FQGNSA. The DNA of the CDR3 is TGTGCCAGCAGCTTGGAGGTCTTCTACGAGCAGTACTTC. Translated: CASSLEVFYEQYF.

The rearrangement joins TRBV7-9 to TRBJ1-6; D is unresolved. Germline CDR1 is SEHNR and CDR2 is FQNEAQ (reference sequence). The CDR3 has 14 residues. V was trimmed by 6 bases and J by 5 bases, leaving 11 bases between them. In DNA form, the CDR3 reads TGTGCCAGCAGTCAAGACCCTAATAATTCACCCCTCCACTTT. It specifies CASSQDPNNSPLHF.

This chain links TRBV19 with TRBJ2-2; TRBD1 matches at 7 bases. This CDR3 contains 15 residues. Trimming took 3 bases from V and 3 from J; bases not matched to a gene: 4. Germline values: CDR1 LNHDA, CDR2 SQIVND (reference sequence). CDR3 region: CASSIRQGYTGELFF. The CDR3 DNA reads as TGTGCCAGTAGTATTCGACAGGGCTACACCGGGGAGCTGTTTTTT.

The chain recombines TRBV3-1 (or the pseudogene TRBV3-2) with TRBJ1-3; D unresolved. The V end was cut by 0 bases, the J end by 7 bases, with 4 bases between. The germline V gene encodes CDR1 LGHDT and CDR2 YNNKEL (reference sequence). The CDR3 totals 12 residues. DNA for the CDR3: TGTGCCAGCAGCCAAGAAGCGAACACCATATATTTT. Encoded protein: CASSQEANTIYF.

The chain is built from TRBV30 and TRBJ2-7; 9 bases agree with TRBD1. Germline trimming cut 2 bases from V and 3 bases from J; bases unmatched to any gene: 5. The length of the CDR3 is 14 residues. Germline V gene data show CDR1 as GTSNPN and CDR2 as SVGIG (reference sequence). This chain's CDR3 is CAWSPGTGNYEQYF. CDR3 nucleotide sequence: TGTGCCTGGAGTCCCGGGACAGGGAACTACGAGCAGTACTTC.

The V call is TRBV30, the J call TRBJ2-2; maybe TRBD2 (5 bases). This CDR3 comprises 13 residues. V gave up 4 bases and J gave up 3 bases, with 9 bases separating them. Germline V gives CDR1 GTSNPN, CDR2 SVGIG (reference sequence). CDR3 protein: CAWTNGDTGELFF. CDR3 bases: TGTGCCTGGACTAACGGGGACACCGGGGAGCTGTTTTTT. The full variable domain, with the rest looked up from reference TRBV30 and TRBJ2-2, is SQTIHQWPATLVQPVGSPLSLECTVEGTSNPNLYWYRQAAGRGLQLLFYSVGIGQISSEVPQNLSASRPQDRQFILSSKKLLLSDSGFYLCAWTNGDTGELFFGEGSRLTVL.

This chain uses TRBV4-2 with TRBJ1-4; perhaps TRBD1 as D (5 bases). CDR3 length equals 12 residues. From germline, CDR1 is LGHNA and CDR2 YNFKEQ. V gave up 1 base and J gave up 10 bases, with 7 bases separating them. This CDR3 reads CASSQAGRKLFF. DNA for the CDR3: TGTGCCAGCAGCCAAGCAGGGAGAAAACTGTTTTTT.

In DNA form, the CDR3 reads TGTGCCAGCAGTCCCGCAGGGGGCTCGAACACCGGGGAGCTGTTTTTT. Translation gives CASSPAGGSNTGELFF. V and J are TRBV11-3 and TRBJ2-2; 8 bases match TRBD1. The V gene's germline CDR1 is SGHNT and CDR2 YENEEA. Trimming cost V 6 bases and J 0 bases; bases outside gene matches: 6. CDR3 length: 16 residues.

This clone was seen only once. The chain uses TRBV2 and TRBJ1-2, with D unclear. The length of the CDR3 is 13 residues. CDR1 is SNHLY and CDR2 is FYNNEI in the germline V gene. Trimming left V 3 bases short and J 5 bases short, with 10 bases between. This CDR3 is CASSEVAAYGYTF. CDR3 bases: TGTGCCAGCAGTGAGGTGGCTGCTTATGGCTACACCTTC.

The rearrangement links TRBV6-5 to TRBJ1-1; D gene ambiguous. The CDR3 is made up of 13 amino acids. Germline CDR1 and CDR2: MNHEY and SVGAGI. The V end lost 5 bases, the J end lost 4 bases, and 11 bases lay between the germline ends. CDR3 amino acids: CASSPTKSTEAFF. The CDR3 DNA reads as TGTGCCAGCAGTCCCACTAAGAGCACTGAAGCTTTCTTT.

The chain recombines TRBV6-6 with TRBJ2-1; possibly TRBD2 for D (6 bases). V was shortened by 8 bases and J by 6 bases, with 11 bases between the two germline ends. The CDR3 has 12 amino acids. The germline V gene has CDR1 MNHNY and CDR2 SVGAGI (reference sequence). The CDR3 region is CASGGMGNEQFF. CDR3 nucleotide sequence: TGTGCCAGCGGGGGGATGGGCAATGAGCAGTTCTTC.

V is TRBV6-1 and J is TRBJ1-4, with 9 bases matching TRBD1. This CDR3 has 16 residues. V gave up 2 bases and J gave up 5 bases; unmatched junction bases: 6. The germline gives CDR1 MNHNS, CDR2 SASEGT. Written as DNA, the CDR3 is TGTGCCAGCAGTGAACAACCGGGACAGGGAAATGAAAAACTGTTTTTT. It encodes CASSEQPGQGNEKLFF.

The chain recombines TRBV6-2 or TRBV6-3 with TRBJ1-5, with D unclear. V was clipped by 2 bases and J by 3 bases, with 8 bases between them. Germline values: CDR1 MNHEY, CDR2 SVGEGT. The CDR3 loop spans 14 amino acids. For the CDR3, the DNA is TGTGCCAGCAGTTACAGGACGGTCAATCAGCCCCAGCATTTT. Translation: CASSYRTVNQPQHF.

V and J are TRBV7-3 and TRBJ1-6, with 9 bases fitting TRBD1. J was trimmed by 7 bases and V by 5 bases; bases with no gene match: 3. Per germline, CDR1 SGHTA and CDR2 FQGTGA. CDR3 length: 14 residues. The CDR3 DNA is TGTGCCAGCAGCAGGGGACAGGGCAATTCACCCCTCCACTTT. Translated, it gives CASSRGQGNSPLHF. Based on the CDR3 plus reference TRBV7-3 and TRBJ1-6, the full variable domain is GAGVSQTPSNKVTEKGKYVELRCDPISGHTALYWYRQSLGQGPEFLIYFQGTGAADDSGLPNDRFFAVRPEGSVSTLKIQRTERGDSAVYLCASSRGQGNSPLHFGNGTRLTVT.

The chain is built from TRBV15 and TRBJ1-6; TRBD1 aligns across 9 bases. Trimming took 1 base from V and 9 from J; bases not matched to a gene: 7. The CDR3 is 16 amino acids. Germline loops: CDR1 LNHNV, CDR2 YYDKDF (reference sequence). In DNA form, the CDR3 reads TGTGCCACCAGCAGAGGTTCGGGACAGGGATTTTCACCCCTCCACTTT. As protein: CATSRGSGQGFSPLHF.

The CDR3 sequence is CASSPPLGADHYEQYF. The CDR3 nucleotides read TGTGCCAGCAGTCCGCCCCTGGGTGCGGACCACTACGAGCAGTACTTC. This chain connects TRBV28 to TRBJ2-7, with unresolved D. CDR3 length: 16 residues. CDR1 and CDR2 from the germline V gene are MDHEN and SYDVKM. Trimming took 5 bases from V and 3 from J, leaving 20 bases between them. Drawing the rest from reference TRBV28 and TRBJ2-7, the complete variable domain is DVKVTQSSRYLVKRTGEKVFLECVQDMDHENMFWYRQDPGLGLRLIYFSYDVKMKEKGDIPEGYSVSREKKERFSLILESASTNQTSMYLCASSPPLGADHYEQYFGPGTRLTVT.

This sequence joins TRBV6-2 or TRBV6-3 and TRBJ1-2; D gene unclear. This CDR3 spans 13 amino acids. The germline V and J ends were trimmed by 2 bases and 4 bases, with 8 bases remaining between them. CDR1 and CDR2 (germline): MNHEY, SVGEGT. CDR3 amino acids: CASSYPALYGYTF. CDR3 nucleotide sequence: TGTGCCAGCAGTTACCCAGCCCTCTATGGCTACACCTTC.

The CDR3 DNA sequence: TGTGCCAGCAGTAGGGATAGCAATCAGCCCCAGCATTTT. It codes for CASSRDSNQPQHF. The chain has TRBV7-8 and TRBJ1-5; D gene unclear. The CDR3 is 13 residues long. Germline CDR1 and CDR2: SGHVS and FQNEAQ. Trimming removed 6 bases from V and 0 bases from J, with 6 bases in between.

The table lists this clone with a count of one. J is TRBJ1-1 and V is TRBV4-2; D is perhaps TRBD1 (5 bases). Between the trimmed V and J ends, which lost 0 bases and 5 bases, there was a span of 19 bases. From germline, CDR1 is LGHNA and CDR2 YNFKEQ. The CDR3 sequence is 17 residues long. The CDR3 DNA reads TGTGCCAGCAGCCAAGATCTTGCGACAGCCGGCAAAACTGAAGCTTTCTTT. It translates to CASSQDLATAGKTEAFF.

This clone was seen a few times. The CDR3 loop reads CASRPPGADTQYF. The CDR3 nucleotides read TGTGCCAGCCGACCCCCGGGGGCAGATACGCAGTATTTT. This chain connects TRBV11-2 to TRBJ2-3; D perhaps matches TRBD2 (6 bases). Germline values: CDR1 SGHAT, CDR2 FQNNGV. The CDR3 totals 13 residues. Trimming removed 8 bases from V and 4 bases from J, with 13 bases in between. The variable domain in full, completed from reference TRBV11-2 and TRBJ2-3, reads EAGVAQSPRYKIIEKRQSVAFWCNPISGHATLYWYQQILGQGPKLLIQFQNNGVVDDSQLPKDRFSAERLKGVDSTLKIQPAKLEDSAVYLCASRPPGADTQYFGPGTRLTVL.

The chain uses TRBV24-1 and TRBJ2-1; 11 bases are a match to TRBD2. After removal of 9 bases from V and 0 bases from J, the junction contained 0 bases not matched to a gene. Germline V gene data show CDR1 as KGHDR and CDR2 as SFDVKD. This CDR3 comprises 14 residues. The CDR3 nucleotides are TGTGCCACCGGACTAGCGGGCTCCTACAATGAGCAGTTCTTC. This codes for CATGLAGSYNEQFF.

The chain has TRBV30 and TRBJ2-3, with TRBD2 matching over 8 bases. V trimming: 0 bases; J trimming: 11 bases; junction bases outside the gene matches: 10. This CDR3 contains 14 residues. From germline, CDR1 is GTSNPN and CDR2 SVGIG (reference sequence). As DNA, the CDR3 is TGTGCCTGGAGTGTGCTACTAGCGGAAGAAAAGCAGTATTTT. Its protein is CAWSVLLAEEKQYF.

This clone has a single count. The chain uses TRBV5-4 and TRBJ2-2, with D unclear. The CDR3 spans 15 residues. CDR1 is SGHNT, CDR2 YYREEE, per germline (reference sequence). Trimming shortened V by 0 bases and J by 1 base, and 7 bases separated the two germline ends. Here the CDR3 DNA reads TGTGCCAGCAGCTTGGTCCGGCAGAACACCGGGGAGCTGTTTTTT. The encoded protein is CASSLVRQNTGELFF. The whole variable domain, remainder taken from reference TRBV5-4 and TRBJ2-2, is ETGVTQSPTHLIKTRGQQVTLRCSSQSGHNTVSWYQQALGQGPQFIFQYYREEENGRGNFPPRFSGLQFPNYSSELNVNALELDDSALYLCASSLVRQNTGELFFGEGSRLTVL.